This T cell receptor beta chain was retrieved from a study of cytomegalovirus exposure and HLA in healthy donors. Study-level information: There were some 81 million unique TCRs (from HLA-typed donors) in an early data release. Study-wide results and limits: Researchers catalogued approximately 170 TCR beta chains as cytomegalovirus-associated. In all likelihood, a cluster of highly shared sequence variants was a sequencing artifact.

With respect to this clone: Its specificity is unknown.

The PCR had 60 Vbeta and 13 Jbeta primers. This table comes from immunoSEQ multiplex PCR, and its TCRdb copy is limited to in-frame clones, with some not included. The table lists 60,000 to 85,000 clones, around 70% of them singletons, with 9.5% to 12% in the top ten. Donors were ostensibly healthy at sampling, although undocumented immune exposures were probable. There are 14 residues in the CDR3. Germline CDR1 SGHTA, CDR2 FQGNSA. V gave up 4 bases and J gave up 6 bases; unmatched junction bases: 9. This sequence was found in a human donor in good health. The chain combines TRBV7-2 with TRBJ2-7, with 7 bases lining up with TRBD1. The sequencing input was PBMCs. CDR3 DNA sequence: TGTGCCAGCAGCTCGACAGGGTTTCAGGGCGAGCAGTACTTC. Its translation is CASSSTGFQGEQYF. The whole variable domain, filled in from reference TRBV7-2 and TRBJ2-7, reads GAGVSQSPSNKVTEKGKDVELRCDPISGHTALYWYRQSLGQGLEFLIYFQGNSAPDKSGLPSDRFSAERTGGSVSTLTIQRTQQEDSAVYLCASSSTGFQGEQYFGPGTRLTVT.